This is a list of T cell receptor beta chains from one sample in a study of blood T cell repertoires in COVID-19. Profiled with immunoSEQ multiplex PCR; TCRdb holds only in-frame clones, not every one. The sample consists of nearly 200,000 clones, 80% to 90% of them appearing once. The specimen was peripheral blood. The receptor set was obtained from a human donor in a cohort sampled during active COVID-19. Each CDR3 is given without its conserved first and last residue. A D gene is named only where the DNA matches it firmly.

TRBV5-1	TRBJ2-7	TRBD2	13	ASSLDGTSIYEQY
TRBV4-2	TRBJ2-2	TRBD1	14	ASSQEGQRNTGELF
TRBV7-8	TRBJ1-1	.	13	ASSLVVTTNTEAF
TRBV7-3	TRBJ1-2	TRBD1	12	ASSLGQGDYGYT
TRBV19	TRBJ2-3	TRBD1	11	ASSPRDSRVWY
TRBV20-1	TRBJ1-1	.	9	SASPSFMAF
TRBV4-2	TRBJ1-2	TRBD1	11	ASRTGGMNGYT
TRBV6-4	TRBJ2-1	TRBD1	13	ASSPGQGPYNEQF
TRBV12-2	TRBJ2-2	.	16	ASRLVVGLAGHTGELF
TRBV10-3	TRBJ1-1	TRBD1	12	AISQTGRNTEAF
TRBV7-9	TRBJ2-1	.	14	ASSLNWGSGNNEQF
TRBV5-1	TRBJ1-1	.	12	ASSFGVISTEAF
TRBV2	TRBJ1-6	.	10	ATPASGGPLH